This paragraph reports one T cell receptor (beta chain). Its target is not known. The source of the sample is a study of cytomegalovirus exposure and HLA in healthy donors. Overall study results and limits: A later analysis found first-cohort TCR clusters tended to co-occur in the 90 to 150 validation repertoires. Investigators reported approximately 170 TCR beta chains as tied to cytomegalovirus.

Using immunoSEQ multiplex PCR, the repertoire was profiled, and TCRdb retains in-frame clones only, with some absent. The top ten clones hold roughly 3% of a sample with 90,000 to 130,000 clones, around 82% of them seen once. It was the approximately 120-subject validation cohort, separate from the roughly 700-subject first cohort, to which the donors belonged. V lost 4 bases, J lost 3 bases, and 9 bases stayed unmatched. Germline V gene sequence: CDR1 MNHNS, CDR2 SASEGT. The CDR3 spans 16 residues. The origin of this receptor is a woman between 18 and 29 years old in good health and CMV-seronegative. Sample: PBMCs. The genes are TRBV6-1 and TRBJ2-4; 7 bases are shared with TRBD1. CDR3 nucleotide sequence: TGTGCCAGCAGTGGTGCCCAGGGGGTAGGCAAAAACATTCAGTACTTC. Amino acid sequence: CASSGAQGVGKNIQYF.